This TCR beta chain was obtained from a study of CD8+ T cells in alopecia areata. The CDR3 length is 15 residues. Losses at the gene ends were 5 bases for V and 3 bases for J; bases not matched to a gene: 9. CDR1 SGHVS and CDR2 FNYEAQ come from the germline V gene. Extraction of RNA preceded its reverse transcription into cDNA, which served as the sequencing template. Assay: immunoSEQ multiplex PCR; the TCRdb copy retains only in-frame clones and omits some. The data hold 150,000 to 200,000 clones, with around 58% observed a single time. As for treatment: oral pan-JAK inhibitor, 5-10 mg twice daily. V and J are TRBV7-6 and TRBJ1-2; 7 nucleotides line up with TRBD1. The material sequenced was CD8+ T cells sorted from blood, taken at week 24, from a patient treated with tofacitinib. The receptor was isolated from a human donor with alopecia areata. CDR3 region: CASSVEPTGHYGYTF. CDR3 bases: TGTGCCAGCAGCGTAGAACCGACAGGGCACTATGGCTACACCTTC.